This T cell receptor (beta chain) originates from a study of memory CD4+ T cells and cytomegalovirus serostatus. Study background: Donors were healthy Belgian adults, fewer than ten CMV seropositive and approximately 23 seronegative.

The CDR3 runs 13 residues. The V end lost 4 bases, the J end lost 2 bases, and 5 bases lay between the germline ends. Germline V gene lookup returns CDR1 LNHDA and CDR2 SQIVND (reference sequence). On this clone itself: The antigen is not known.

The data were produced by immunoSEQ multiplex PCR, yet TCRdb's version contains in-frame clones alone and is incomplete. The sample lists under 55,000 clones, 65% to 80% occurring once. Study-wide points: 67 of 164 known CMV-associated TCRbeta sequences appeared in CD4+ memory. Suggested: most of the CMV-linked TCR signature lies in CD4+ memory cells.

Single viable CD3+CD4+CD8-CD45RO+ cells were sorted as the memory CD4+ T cells. Serostatus was set by detecting CMV pp150, pp28, p38, p52 IgG. The sequenced material came from memory CD4+ T cells from blood. The receptor comes from an adult in good health and CMV-seropositive. This sequence joins TRBV19 and TRBJ2-2; D gene ambiguous. CDR3 sequence: CASSTTNTGELFF. The CDR3 DNA follows: TGTGCCAGTAGTACCACTAACACCGGGGAGCTGTTTTTT.